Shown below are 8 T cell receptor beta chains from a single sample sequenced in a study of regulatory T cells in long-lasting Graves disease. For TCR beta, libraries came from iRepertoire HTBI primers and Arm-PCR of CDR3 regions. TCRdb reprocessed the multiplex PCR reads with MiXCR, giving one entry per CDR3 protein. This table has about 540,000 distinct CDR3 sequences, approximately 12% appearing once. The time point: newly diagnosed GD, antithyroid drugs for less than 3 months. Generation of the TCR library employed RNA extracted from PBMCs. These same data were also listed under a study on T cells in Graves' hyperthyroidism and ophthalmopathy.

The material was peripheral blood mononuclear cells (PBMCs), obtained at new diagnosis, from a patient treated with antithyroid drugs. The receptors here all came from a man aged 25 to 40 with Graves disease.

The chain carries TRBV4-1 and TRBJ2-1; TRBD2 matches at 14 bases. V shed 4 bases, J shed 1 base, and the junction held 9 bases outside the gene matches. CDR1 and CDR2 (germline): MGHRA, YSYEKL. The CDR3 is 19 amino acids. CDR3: CASSPGLAGGRGSYNEQFF. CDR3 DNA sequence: TGCGCCAGCAGCCCCGGACTAGCGGGAGGCCGAGGATCCTACAATGAGCAGTTCTTC.

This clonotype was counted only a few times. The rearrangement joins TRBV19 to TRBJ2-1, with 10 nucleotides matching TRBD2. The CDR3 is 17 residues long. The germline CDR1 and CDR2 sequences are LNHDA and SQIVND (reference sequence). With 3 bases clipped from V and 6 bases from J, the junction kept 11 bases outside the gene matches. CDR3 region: CASSIPSAGGPFNEQFF. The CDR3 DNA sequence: TGTGCCAGTAGTATCCCCTCAGCGGGAGGGCCTTTCAATGAGCAGTTCTTC. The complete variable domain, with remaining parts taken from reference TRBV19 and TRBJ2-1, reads DGGITQSPKYLFRKEGQNVTLSCEQNLNHDAMYWYRQDPGQGLRLIYYSQIVNDFQKGDIAEGYSVSREKKESFPLTVTSAQKNPTAFYLCASSIPSAGGPFNEQFFGPGTRLTVL.

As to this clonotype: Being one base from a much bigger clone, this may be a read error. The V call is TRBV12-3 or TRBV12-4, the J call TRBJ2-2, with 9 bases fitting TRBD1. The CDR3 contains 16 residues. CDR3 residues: CASSASGTGIAGELFF. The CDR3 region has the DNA TGCGCCAGCAGTGCATCCGGGACAGGGATAGCCGGGGAGCTGTTTTTT.

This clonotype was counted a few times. The CDR3 DNA is TGTGCCAGCAGCTTTTCTATGGGGGCCGGAAGCAATCAGCCCCAGCATTTT. Amino acids: CASSFSMGAGSNQPQHF. The chain is built from TRBV5-5 and TRBJ1-5, with TRBD1 as a possible D gene (6 bases). The V and J ends lost 2 bases and 1 base respectively, with 16 bases between them. CDR1 SGHKS and CDR2 YYEKEE come from the germline V gene (reference sequence). The CDR3 sequence is 17 residues long. Full variable domain (remainder filled in from reference TRBV5-5 and TRBJ1-5): DAGVTQSPTHLIKTRGQQVTLRCSPISGHKSVSWYQQVLGQGPQFIFQYYEKEERGRGNFPDRFSARQFPNYSSELNVNALLLGDSALYLCASSFSMGAGSNQPQHFGDGTRLSIL.

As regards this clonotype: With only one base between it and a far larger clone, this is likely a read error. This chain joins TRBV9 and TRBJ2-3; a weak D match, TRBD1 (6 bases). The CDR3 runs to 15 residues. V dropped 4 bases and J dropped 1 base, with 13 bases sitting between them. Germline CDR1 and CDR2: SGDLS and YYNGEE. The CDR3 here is CASSRLQGGTDTQYF. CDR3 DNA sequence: TGTGCCAGCAGCCGACTACAGGGAGGCACAGATACGCAGTATTTT.

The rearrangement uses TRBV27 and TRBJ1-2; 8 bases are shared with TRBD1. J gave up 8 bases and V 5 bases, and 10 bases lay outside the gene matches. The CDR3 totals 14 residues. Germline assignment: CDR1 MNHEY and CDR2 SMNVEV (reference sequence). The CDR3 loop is CASSADRAREGYTF. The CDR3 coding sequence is TGTGCCAGCAGTGCGGACAGGGCCCGCGAGGGCTACACCTTC.

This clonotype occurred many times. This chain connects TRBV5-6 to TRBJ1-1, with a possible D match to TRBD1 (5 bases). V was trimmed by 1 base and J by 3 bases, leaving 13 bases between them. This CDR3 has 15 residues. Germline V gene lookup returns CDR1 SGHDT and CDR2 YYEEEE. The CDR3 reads CASSLIGTSDTEAFF. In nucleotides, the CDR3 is TGTGCCAGCAGCTTGATTGGGACGTCGGACACTGAAGCTTTCTTT.

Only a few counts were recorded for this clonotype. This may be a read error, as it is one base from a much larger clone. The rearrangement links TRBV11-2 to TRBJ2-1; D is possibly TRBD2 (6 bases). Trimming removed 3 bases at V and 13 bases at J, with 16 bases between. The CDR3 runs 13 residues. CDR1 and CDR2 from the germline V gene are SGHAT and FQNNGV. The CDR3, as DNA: TGTGCCAGCAGCTTGGGGACTGGCGGGCCTCAGTTCTTC. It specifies CASSLGTGGPQFF.